These 9 T cell receptor beta chains were all obtained from the same sample, sequenced in a study of cytomegalovirus exposure and HLA in healthy donors. Primers: 60 Vbeta forward and 13 Jbeta reverse. TCRdb's copy holds only in-frame clones and misses some; the assay was immunoSEQ multiplex PCR. Of 220,000 or so clones in the sample, 70% to 80% are singletons; the top ten hold around 4%. Source material: PBMCs. These TCRs come from a male donor in good health and CMV-seronegative.

This clone was recorded once. Other DNA sequences from this sample encode an identical CDR3 as well. This chain connects TRBV6-5 to TRBJ1-2, with 10 positions matching TRBD1. Germline V CDR1 and CDR2: MNHEY, SVGAGI. V was pared by 2 bases and J by 5 bases, with 8 bases of the junction left unmatched. The CDR3 sequence is 16 residues long. The CDR3 region is CASSYARTGGGYGYTF. The CDR3 DNA reads as TGTGCCAGCAGTTACGCCCGGACAGGGGGGGGTTATGGCTACACCTTC.

This chain joins TRBV5-1 and TRBJ2-7, with D uncertain. Looked up from germline, CDR1 is SGHRS and CDR2 is YFSETQ. The CDR3 runs 14 residues. V lost 2 bases, J lost 0 bases, and 9 bases lay in between. The CDR3 sequence is CASSFQASSYEQYF. The CDR3 DNA follows: TGCGCCAGCAGCTTCCAGGCGAGCTCCTACGAGCAGTACTTC.

This chain links TRBV27 with TRBJ1-2; 10 nucleotides agree with TRBD1. This CDR3 spans 15 amino acids. Germline-derived CDR1 and CDR2 are MNHEY and SMNVEV (reference sequence). V was pared by 6 bases and J by 7 bases, with 11 bases of the junction left unmatched. CDR3 sequence: CASRPSGQGPSGYTF. CDR3 sequence (DNA): TGTGCCAGCAGACCTTCGGGACAGGGGCCGAGTGGCTACACCTTC.

The chain couples TRBV5-4 to TRBJ2-2, with 9 bases matching TRBD2. Germline-derived CDR1 and CDR2 are SGHNT and YYREEE (reference sequence). The CDR3 length is 16 residues. Germline trimming cut 6 bases from V and 6 bases from J; bases unmatched to any gene: 12. The CDR3 here is CASNRQTSGGPGELFF. The CDR3 DNA sequence: TGTGCCAGCAACCGCCAGACTAGCGGTGGGCCCGGGGAGCTGTTTTTT.

The V gene is TRBV9, the J gene TRBJ2-1, with D possibly matching TRBD2 (6 bases). The CDR3 consists of 15 residues. Germline V gene data show CDR1 as SGDLS and CDR2 as YYNGEE. V shed 0 bases and J shed 4 bases, with 11 bases lying between them. The CDR3 coding sequence is TGTGCCAGCAGCGTAGCTGACGGGAGATACAATGAGCAGTTCTTC. Its translation is CASSVADGRYNEQFF.

V is TRBV6-5 and J is TRBJ1-1; D gene uncertain. Looked up from germline, CDR1 is MNHEY and CDR2 is SVGAGI. V was trimmed by 4 bases and J by 6 bases, leaving 12 bases between them. The CDR3 spans 13 residues. The CDR3 sequence: CASSSGSGAEAFF. CDR3 nucleotide sequence: TGTGCCAGCAGTTCGGGGAGCGGAGCTGAAGCTTTCTTT.

The chain recombines TRBV9 with TRBJ2-1; 9 bases line up with TRBD1. Trimming cost V 2 bases and J 3 bases; bases outside gene matches: 3. The CDR3 has 15 residues. Per the germline V gene, CDR1 is SGDLS and CDR2 is YYNGEE. The CDR3 nucleotides are TGTGCCAGCAGCGTGGGACAGGGAGGCTACAATGAGCAGTTCTTC. Protein product: CASSVGQGGYNEQFF. The full variable domain, with the rest looked up from reference TRBV9 and TRBJ2-1, is DSGVTQTPKHLITATGQRVTLRCSPRSGDLSVYWYQQSLDQGLQFLIQYYNGEERAKGNILERFSAQQFPDLHSELNLSSLELGDSALYFCASSVGQGGYNEQFFGPGTRLTVL.

This chain's CDR3 is CASSPGQVSSYEQYF. The CDR3 DNA reads as TGCGCCAGCAGCCCTGGACAGGTGAGCTCCTACGAGCAGTACTTC. V usage is TRBV5-1 and J usage is TRBJ2-7; 7 bases fit TRBD1. The germline CDR1 and CDR2 sequences are SGHRS and YFSETQ. CDR3 length equals 15 residues. V lost 4 bases, J lost 0 bases, and 7 bases stayed unmatched. Variable domain in full (rest from reference TRBV5-1 and TRBJ2-7): KAGVTQTPRYLIKTRGQQVTLSCSPISGHRSVSWYQQTPGQGLQFLFEYFSETQRNKGNFPGRFSGRQFSNSRSEMNVSTLELGDSALYLCASSPGQVSSYEQYFGPGTRLTVT.

The chain uses TRBV9 and TRBJ2-7; TRBD1 agrees at 10 bases. CDR3 length: 16 amino acids. J gave up 5 bases and V 3 bases, and 11 bases lay outside the gene matches. In germline, CDR1 is SGDLS, CDR2 YYNGEE. CDR3 region: CASSGHSGTGEDEQYF. CDR3 in DNA: TGTGCCAGCAGCGGACACTCCGGGACAGGGGAGGACGAGCAGTACTTC.